Listed here is a single T cell receptor beta chain. Its antigen remains unidentified. This record comes from a study of T cell responses to AZD1222 COVID-19 vaccine. Whole-study context: Investigators merged groups given second doses at roughly 4 or roughly 12 weeks.

Overall study results and limits: The donor cohort was predominantly white British with a female majority, and clonal diversity may have been underestimated.

Trimming cost V 1 base and J 4 bases; bases outside gene matches: 5. The CDR3 has 16 residues. The germline gives CDR1 SGHVS, CDR2 FNYEAQ. Assay: immunoSEQ multiplex PCR; the TCRdb copy retains only in-frame clones and omits some. The sample consists of about 95,000 clones, around nine tenths of them appearing once. The material was peripheral blood, obtained on day 0 of AZD1222 vaccination. The TCR was taken from an adult in good health. This chain links TRBV7-6 with TRBJ1-3; 9 bases are a match to TRBD1. CDR3 loop: CASSLVSQGAGNTIYF. The CDR3 nucleotides read TGTGCCAGCAGCTTAGTGTCACAGGGGGCCGGAAACACCATATATTTT. The whole variable domain, filled in from reference TRBV7-6 and TRBJ1-3, reads GAGVSQSPRYKVTKRGQDVALRCDPISGHVSLYWYRQALGQGPEFLTYFNYEAQQDKSGLPNDRFSAERPEGSISTLTIQRTEQRDSAMYRCASSLVSQGAGNTIYFGEGSWLTVV.